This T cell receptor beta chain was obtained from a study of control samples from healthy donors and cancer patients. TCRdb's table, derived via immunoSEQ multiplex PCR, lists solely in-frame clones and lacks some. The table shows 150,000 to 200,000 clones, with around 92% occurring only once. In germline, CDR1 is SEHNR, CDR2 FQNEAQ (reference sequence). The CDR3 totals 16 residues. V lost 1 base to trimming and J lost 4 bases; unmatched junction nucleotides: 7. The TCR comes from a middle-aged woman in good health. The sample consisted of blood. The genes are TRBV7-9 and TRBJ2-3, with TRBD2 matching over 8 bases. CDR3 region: CASSLGVSGAADTQYF. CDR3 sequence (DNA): TGTGCCAGCAGCTTAGGGGTTAGCGGGGCTGCAGATACGCAGTATTTT.